This T cell receptor (beta chain) was documented in a study of blood T cells in healthy people across ages. A remark on this clonotype: Its antigen is unknown.

A sample-barcoded 5' primer and a J-beta primer mix were used in a second PCR of roughly 7 to 11 cycles. Each cDNA molecule received a tag from a template-switch adaptor that had 12 random nucleotides. One entry per CDR3 protein, called by TCRdb with MiXCR from the 5' RACE reads. The sample shows 800,000 to 950,000 distinct CDR3 sequences, roughly 52% of them seen only once. Peripheral blood was drawn, ten milliliters per donor. Study observations and caveats: Correlation between TCR beta diversity and naive T cell percentage was strong.

CDR1 and CDR2 from the germline V gene are MNHEY and SMNVEV (reference sequence). V dropped 5 bases and J dropped 6; count of bases not matched to a gene: 2. CDR3 length: 14 residues. The sequence came from a man in his thirties or forties in good health. The chain joins TRBV27 to TRBJ1-6; 9 bases line up with TRBD1. Sequenced input: blood. CDR3 protein: CASSRGQGNSPLHF. DNA of the CDR3: TGTGCCAGCAGTAGGGGACAGGGTAATTCACCCCTCCACTTT.